Sequencing of this T cell receptor (beta chain) was carried out in a study of CXCR3-negative and CXCR3-positive naive CD8 T cells. Via 5' RACE with UMI labels, TRB cDNA libraries were prepared. Reanalyzing the 5' RACE reads, TCRdb keeps one entry per CDR3 protein, without DNA. In total, the table holds roughly 45,000 distinct CDR3 sequences. Subsets of CD8+ T cells were each sorted in triplicate at 270,000 or so cells apiece. Study findings and constraints: Naive subsets displayed similar surface CD5, and TCR strength was inferred from TRB CDR3 properties. CXCR3-positive naive cells had TRB CDR3s that were more hydrophobic than CXCR3-negative naive cells had. Diversity ran similarly high across both naive subsets but far lower in memory CD8+ cells.

Remarks on this clonotype: Its antigen is not identified.

Germline lookup yields CDR1 MRHNA and CDR2 SNTAGT. CDR3 length equals 14 residues. Input material: naive CXCR3- CD8+ T cells from blood. The subset was: CD45RO-CCR7+CD27+CD95- naive CD8+ T cells lacking CXCR3 (TNR3-). The chain recombines TRBV6-4 with TRBJ2-1; TCRdb indicates TRBD1, and absent DNA this call remains unverified. The clonotype was recovered from a human donor in good health. Some clones in this sample may be carry-over from other donors' samples. CDR3 loop: CASSDSTGGNEQFF.